This T cell receptor (beta chain) came from a study of regulatory T cells in long-lasting Graves disease. Study at large: Persistence in Graves' disease denoted antithyroid drug use beyond 5 years alongside positive TSH receptor antibodies.

This clonotype was seen repeatedly, ten times or more. The antigen remains unidentified. Whole-study findings and limits: Lower TCR diversity characterized persistent Graves' patients relative to newly diagnosed patients.

This CDR3 has 15 residues. V was clipped by 11 bases and J by 2 bases; unmatched bases: 11. Germline V lookup: CDR1 MDHEN, CDR2 SYDVKM. Assembly of TCR beta libraries relied on iRepertoire HTBI primers together with Arm-PCR of CDR3 regions. TCRdb ran MiXCR on the multiplex PCR reads and lists one entry per CDR3 protein. This table has under 450,000 distinct CDR3 sequences, about a quarter appearing once. Stated time point: persistent/refractory GD, antithyroid drugs over 5 years with positive TRAb. Making the TCR library involved RNA that had been extracted from PBMCs. The rearrangement links TRBV28 to TRBJ2-5; TRBD2 matches at 10 bases. This specimen was peripheral blood mononuclear cells (PBMCs), taken when the disease was refractory, from a patient treated with antithyroid drugs. This receptor was taken from a female donor with Graves disease. The CDR3 sequence: CAAYHSGRSQETQYF. The CDR3 DNA is TGTGCCGCATATCATAGCGGGAGGAGTCAAGAGACCCAGTACTTC. Full variable domain (remainder filled in from reference TRBV28 and TRBJ2-5): DVKVTQSSRYLVKRTGEKVFLECVQDMDHENMFWYRQDPGLGLRLIYFSYDVKMKEKGDIPEGYSVSREKKERFSLILESASTNQTSMYLCAAYHSGRSQETQYFGPGTRLLVL.